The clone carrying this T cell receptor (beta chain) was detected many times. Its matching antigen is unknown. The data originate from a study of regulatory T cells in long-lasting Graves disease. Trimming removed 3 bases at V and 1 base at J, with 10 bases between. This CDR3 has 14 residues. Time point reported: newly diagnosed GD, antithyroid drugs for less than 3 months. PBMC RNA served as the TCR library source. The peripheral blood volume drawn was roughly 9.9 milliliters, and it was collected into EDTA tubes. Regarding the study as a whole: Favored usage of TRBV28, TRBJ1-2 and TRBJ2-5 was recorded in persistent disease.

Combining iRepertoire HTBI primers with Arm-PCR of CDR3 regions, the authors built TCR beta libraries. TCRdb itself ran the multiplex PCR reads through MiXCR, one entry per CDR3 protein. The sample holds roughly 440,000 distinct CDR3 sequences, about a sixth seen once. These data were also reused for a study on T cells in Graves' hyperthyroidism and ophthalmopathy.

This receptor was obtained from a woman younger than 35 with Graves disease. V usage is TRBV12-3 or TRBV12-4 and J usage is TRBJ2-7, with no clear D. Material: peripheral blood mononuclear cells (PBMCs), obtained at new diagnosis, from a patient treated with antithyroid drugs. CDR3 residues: CASSFLQWSYEQYF. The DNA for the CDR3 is TGTGCCAGCAGTTTTTTGCAGTGGTCCTACGAGCAGTACTTC.